This is a list of T cell receptor beta chains from one sample in a study of blood T cell repertoires in COVID-19. TCRdb's table, derived via immunoSEQ multiplex PCR, lists solely in-frame clones and lacks some. The table includes approximately 270,000 clones, approximately 84% detected once. The sample consisted of peripheral blood. These TCRs come from a person in their 70s with COVID-19, enrolled during active disease. CDR3s include the opening cysteine and the closing phenylalanine or tryptophan. D genes are given only for firm matches. Only some rows state a clone size, as once, few, many or a class for expanded clones.

v_gene,abundance,j_gene,d_gene,CDR3nt,CDR3aa
TRBV4-1,-,TRBJ2-6,-,TGCGCCAGCAGCCAAGATATGATCATTAGCACCCTCTCTGGGGCCAACGTCCTGACTTTC,CASSQDMIISTLSGANVLTF
TRBV11-3,-,TRBJ1-1,-,TGTGCCAGCAGCCAACGCAGAGGAACTGAAGCTTTCTTT,CASSQRRGTEAFF
TRBV5-1,-,TRBJ1-6,-,TGCGCCAGCAGCTTGGCCCAGGGGAGCTCCTATAATTCACCCCTCCACTTT,CASSLAQGSSYNSPLHF
TRBV18,-,TRBJ1-5,-,TGTGCCAGCTCACCGGCCAGGGGTATTCAGCCCCAGCATTTT,CASSPARGIQPQHF
TRBV7-2,few,TRBJ1-1,-,TGTGCCAGCAGCCCGGCCGGGACATCGAGCACTGAAGCTTTCTTT,CASSPAGTSSTEAFF
TRBV15,-,TRBJ2-1,-,TGTGCCACCAGCAGAGGTAGCTCCTACAATGAGCAGTTCTTC,CATSRGSSYNEQFF
TRBV11-2,-,TRBJ2-3,-,TGTGCCAGCAGCTTACAGGCTCGGAGCACAGATACGCAGTATTTT,CASSLQARSTDTQYF
TRBV27,-,TRBJ1-2,-,TGTGCCAGCAGTTTATCAGTTCTACCAGGGGGCTACACCTTC,CASSLSVLPGGYTF
TRBV7-9,-,TRBJ1-4,-,TGTGCCAGCAGCCTAACTAATGAAAAACTGTTTTTT,CASSLTNEKLFF
TRBV28,-,TRBJ1-6,TRBD1,TGTGCCAGCAGTTTCCGAAGGACAGGGGGCGCGTATAATTCACCCCTCCACTTT,CASSFRRTGGAYNSPLHF
TRBV7-3,-,TRBJ2-3,TRBD2,TGTGCCAGCAGCTTAGGTAGCGGGATGGGAGATACGCAGTATTTT,CASSLGSGMGDTQYF
TRBV12-3/TRBV12-4,once,TRBJ2-5,-,TGTGCCAGCAGTTTAAGCACCCAAGAGACCCAGTACTTC,CASSLSTQETQYF
TRBV5-1,-,TRBJ2-5,TRBD2,TGCGCCAGCAGCACGGGACTAGAGACGGAGACCCAGTACTTC,CASSTGLETETQYF
TRBV5-6,-,TRBJ1-5,-,TGTGCCAGCAGCTTCTTAGCGGGAGGGCCCCAGCATTTT,CASSFLAGGPQHF
TRBV7-2,-,TRBJ2-5,TRBD2,TGTGCCAGCAGCGTGAGCGGGGGGGCCCTAGAGACCCAGTACTTC,CASSVSGGALETQYF
TRBV2,-,TRBJ1-1,-,TGTGCCAGCAGTGAAGCCAGGACAGAAGCTTTCTTT,CASSEARTEAFF
TRBV6-6,-,TRBJ1-2,TRBD1,TGTGCCAGCAGAGCGGGACAGGGGAGCTATGGCTACACCTTC,CASRAGQGSYGYTF
TRBV15,-,TRBJ2-2,TRBD1,TGTGCCACCAGTACCGACAGGGACACCGGGGAGCTGTTTTTT,CATSTDRDTGELFF
TRBV5-8,-,TRBJ1-5,TRBD1,TGTGCCAGCAGCTTGGATGGGACAGGCCTCAATCAGCCCCAGCATTTT,CASSLDGTGLNQPQHF
TRBV25-1,-,TRBJ2-3,TRBD2,TGTGCCAGCAGCCCAAACGTAGCGGGGGGGGGCACAGATACGCAGTATTTT,CASSPNVAGGGTDTQYF
TRBV6-1,-,TRBJ1-2,-,TGTGCCAGCAGCGGACAGAACTATGGCTACACCTTC,CASSGQNYGYTF
TRBV28,-,TRBJ1-6,-,TGTGCCAGCAAACAGGGTACAGGTAATTCACCCCTCCACTTT,CASKQGTGNSPLHF
TRBV5-1,-,TRBJ2-1,TRBD2,TGCGCCAGCAGTAAAGCGGGGGGTTCCTACAATGAGCAGTTCTTC,CASSKAGGSYNEQFF
TRBV9,-,TRBJ2-5,TRBD2,TGTGCCAGCAGCCCCGAAGGCGGGGGATTGGAAGAGACCCAGTACTTC,CASSPEGGGLEETQYF
TRBV4-1,-,TRBJ2-1,TRBD2,TGCGCCAGCAGCCACCCTCCTAGCGGGCGGGGGGATGAGCAGTTCTTC,CASSHPPSGRGDEQFF
TRBV9,-,TRBJ2-7,-,TGTGCCAGCAGCGGAGGAAGCGCCTACGAGCAGTACTTC,CASSGGSAYEQYF
TRBV27,-,TRBJ1-4,-,TGTGCCAGCAGTCCCCGGAGGGGTTGGGGTAATGAAAAACTGTTTTTT,CASSPRRGWGNEKLFF
TRBV7-2,-,TRBJ2-1,-,TGTGCCAGCAGCTTATCGAGGGCCCAGGGGTATGAGCAGTTCTTC,CASSLSRAQGYEQFF
TRBV28,-,TRBJ1-5,TRBD1,TGTGCCGCCGGGGGGCCGGACAGGGGAGGCAATCAGCCCCAGCATTTT,CAAGGPDRGGNQPQHF
TRBV27,many,TRBJ1-5,-,TGTGCCAGCAGTTTATCTTTTCAGCAGCCCCAGCATTTT,CASSLSFQQPQHF
TRBV27,-,TRBJ1-5,TRBD1,TGTGCCAGCAGTCATACAGGGGGCGATCAGCCCCAGCATTTT,CASSHTGGDQPQHF
TRBV19,-,TRBJ1-1,-,TGTGCCAGTAGTATTTTAGGAGGGATCACTTTCTTT,CASSILGGITFF
TRBV27,-,TRBJ1-5,TRBD1,TGTGCCACCGGACCCCGGAAGTTTATTACAGGGGACAATCAGCCCCAGCATTTT,CATGPRKFITGDNQPQHF
TRBV11-2,-,TRBJ2-2,-,TGTGCCAGCAGCTTAGGTAGTAGCGGAGGGGCCGGGGAGCTGTTTTTT,CASSLGSSGGAGELFF
TRBV30,-,TRBJ1-4,TRBD1,TGTGCCTGGAGCGCGGACAGGGGGTATGAAAAACTGTTTTTT,CAWSADRGYEKLFF
TRBV28,-,TRBJ2-7,-,TGTGCCAGCAGTCGTCCGGCCCCGAGGGCTTACGAGCAGTACTTC,CASSRPAPRAYEQYF
TRBV29-1,-,TRBJ1-1,TRBD1,TGCAGCGTTGGACAGGGTATAAACACTGAAGCTTTCTTT,CSVGQGINTEAFF
TRBV7-2,-,TRBJ1-5,-,TGTGCCAGCAGCCCAGGACGGAGGGGCAATCAGCCCCAGCATTTT,CASSPGRRGNQPQHF
TRBV12-3/TRBV12-4,-,TRBJ2-7,-,TGTGCCAGCAGTTCGGCAGGGGAGAGGGAGCAGTACTTC,CASSSAGEREQYF
TRBV4-3,-,TRBJ2-1,TRBD2,TGCGCCAGCAGCCAAGGGGGCGGGAGCGCTCCTTACAATGAGCAGTTCTTC,CASSQGGGSAPYNEQFF
TRBV16,-,TRBJ2-1,TRBD2,TGTGCCAGCAGCCAGCCTGGGACTATCTCCTACAATGAGCAGTTCTTC,CASSQPGTISYNEQFF
TRBV4-3,many,TRBJ1-5,-,TGCGCCAGCAGTAGGGAGGAAGGACGGCAGCCCCAGCATTTT,CASSREEGRQPQHF
TRBV11-2,few,TRBJ2-1,TRBD2,TGTGCCAGCAGCTTGGATCCTAGCGGCCCGTGGTTCTTC,CASSLDPSGPWFF
TRBV10-3,-,TRBJ2-7,TRBD1,TGTGCCACAACAGGGGGCTTTTCCCACGAGCAGTACTTC,CATTGGFSHEQYF
TRBV11-2,-,TRBJ1-5,-,TGTGCCACCTTTGGCCTAACAGGGTATATCCGCAATCAGCCCCAGCATTTT,CATFGLTGYIRNQPQHF
TRBV5-1,once,TRBJ1-1,TRBD1,TGCGCCAGCAGCACTCGACAGGGGTCCACTGAAGCTTTCTTT,CASSTRQGSTEAFF
TRBV28,medium-sized,TRBJ2-1,TRBD1,TGTGCCAGCAGTTTAATGGGACAGGGGGATGAGCAGTTCTTC,CASSLMGQGDEQFF
TRBV7-2,-,TRBJ2-6,-,TGTGCCAGCAGCCCAGGGCGAGTCGGGGCCAACGTCCTGACTTTC,CASSPGRVGANVLTF
TRBV3-1/TRBV3-2,-,TRBJ2-1,TRBD1,TGTGCCAGCAGCCAAGAAAAAACCGGGACAGGCACATACAATGAGCAGTTCTTC,CASSQEKTGTGTYNEQFF
TRBV9,-,TRBJ1-2,-,TGTGCCAGCAGCACGGACTCTAACTATGGCTACACCTTC,CASSTDSNYGYTF
TRBV27,-,TRBJ2-6,-,TGTGCCAGCAGTTTCCTTGTACTTCCTGCTGGGGCCAACGTCCTGACTTTC,CASSFLVLPAGANVLTF
TRBV10-3,few,TRBJ1-1,TRBD1,TGTGCCATCAGCTCCGGGACAGGGAACACTGAAGCTTTCTTT,CAISSGTGNTEAFF
TRBV2,-,TRBJ2-7,-,TGTGCCAGCCTCGAGGAGGGGCCCCGGGACGAGCAGTACTTC,CASLEEGPRDEQYF
TRBV2,-,TRBJ1-2,TRBD1,TGTGCCAGCAGTGGAGACAGGGGTATAGGGTATGGCTACACCTTC,CASSGDRGIGYGYTF
TRBV2,few,TRBJ1-1,TRBD1,TGTGCCAGCACCCCTCTCACAGGGGGCCCACTTGAAGCTTTCTTT,CASTPLTGGPLEAFF
TRBV18,-,TRBJ2-1,TRBD1,TGTGCCAGCTCACCCTACACGATGGGACAGGGGTACAATGAGCAGTTCTTC,CASSPYTMGQGYNEQFF
TRBV19,-,TRBJ1-1,TRBD1,TGTGCCAGTAGCCCCGGGACAGGCAGGCGGACTGAAGCTTTCTTT,CASSPGTGRRTEAFF
TRBV5-4,-,TRBJ2-3,TRBD1,TGTGCCAGCAGCCGGGACAGGCCCACAGATACGCAGTATTTT,CASSRDRPTDTQYF
TRBV2,-,TRBJ1-3,TRBD1,TGTGCCAGCAGTGAGGACAGGACTGGAAACACCATATATTTT,CASSEDRTGNTIYF